This TCR beta chain stems from a study of T cells in Graves' hyperthyroidism and ophthalmopathy. What was amplified from RNA transcripts were TCR beta CDR3 regions. First-round RT-PCR of the TCR CDR3 relied on the HTBI primer set. TCRdb called the multiplex PCR reads again in MiXCR, with one record for every CDR3 protein. The sample lists 330,000 or so distinct CDR3 sequences; roughly 20% were seen once. The CDR3 loop spans 15 amino acids. The germline V gene encodes CDR1 MNHEY and CDR2 SMNVEV (reference sequence). V was cut by 2 bases and J by 5 bases, with 13 bases left in between. This clonotype was detected ten times or more. The antigen remains undetermined. The diagnostic basis comprised clinical symptoms, serum thyroxine and TRAb, thyroid ultrasound and orbital computed tomography. PBMCs were collected from an approximately 9.5 ml volume of fresh peripheral blood. General observations from the study: Most thyroid clonotypes expanded above 0.001 appeared in blood too.

Material for sequencing was blood. The chain has TRBV27 and TRBJ2-1, with D hard to call. The receptor was isolated from a woman aged 40 to 49 with Graves' ophthalmopathy. The CDR3, as DNA: TGTGCCAGCAGTTTACGCGGAACAAGGGACAATGAGCAGTTCTTC. It translates to CASSLRGTRDNEQFF.